This is a list of T cell receptor beta chains from one sample in a study of blood T cell repertoires in COVID-19. Clones were read by immunoSEQ multiplex PCR, and TCRdb kept only the in-frame ones, dropping some. The top ten hold roughly an eighth of the sample, which has about 130,000 clones, about four fifths seen once. Sample: peripheral blood. The receptors come from a woman aged 55-70 years with acute or convalescent COVID-19. Each CDR3 is given with its conserved first and last residue. The order of the fields is D gene, J gene, V gene, clone size, CDR3 DNA, CDR3 protein. D genes are given only for firm matches. Part of the rows lack a size; the others show once, few, many or a class for expanded clones.

>-|TRBJ2-3|TRBV6-4|-
TGTGCCAGCGGGGGCACTAGCACAGATACGCAGTATTTT
CASGGTSTDTQYF
>-|TRBJ1-2|TRBV12-3/TRBV12-4|-
TGTGCCAGCAGCCTTCCCCCTGGCTACACCTTC
CASSLPPGYTF
>TRBD2|TRBJ2-5|TRBV10-3|-
TGTGCCATCAGTGGAGGAGCGGGGAAAGAGACCCAGTACTTC
CAISGGAGKETQYF
>-|TRBJ2-2|TRBV9|-
TGTGCCAGCAGCGTAGAACGAGACACCGGGGAGCTGTTTTTT
CASSVERDTGELFF
>TRBD1|TRBJ1-2|TRBV6-1|once
TGTGCCAGCAGTGAAGCCTCGGGACAGGGGGCGAACTATGGCTACACCTTC
CASSEASGQGANYGYTF
>-|TRBJ1-2|TRBV7-3|-
TGTGCCAGCAGCTCGGGGACGGGAGACTATGGCTACACCTTC
CASSSGTGDYGYTF
>TRBD2|TRBJ2-1|TRBV29-1|-
TGCAGCGTTTACGGGGGGGCCCAGAAGCAGTTCTTC
CSVYGGAQKQFF
>TRBD1|TRBJ1-1|TRBV4-2|once
TGTGCCAGCAGCCAAGTTCTCCAATCAGGGGGGATGAACACTGAAGCTTTCTTT
CASSQVLQSGGMNTEAFF
>TRBD1|TRBJ2-2|TRBV7-3|-
TGTGCCAGCAGCTTCGACAGGGGGCCCGGGGAGCTGTTTTTT
CASSFDRGPGELFF
>-|TRBJ2-2|TRBV24-1|-
TGTGCCACCAGTGATTGGCCGGGGTTGACCGGGGAGCTGTTTTTT
CATSDWPGLTGELFF
>-|TRBJ1-1|TRBV18|-
TGTGCCAGCTCACCCTGGGAAGGGGGGGCTGAAGCTTTCTTT
CASSPWEGGAEAFF
>-|TRBJ1-2|TRBV7-2|-
TGTGCCAGCAGCCGCAAGGGAGCTAACTATGGCTACACCTTC
CASSRKGANYGYTF
>-|TRBJ1-4|TRBV24-1|-
TGTGCCACCAGTGAGGCAGGGACAACTAATGAAAAACTGTTTTTT
CATSEAGTTNEKLFF
>-|TRBJ2-5|TRBV24-1|-
TGTGCCACCAGTCCAGCGAGTCAAGAGACCCAGTACTTC
CATSPASQETQYF
>TRBD1|TRBJ2-3|TRBV4-1|-
TGCGCCAGCAGCCACCCGACAGGGGTGGTCACAGATACGCAGTATTTT
CASSHPTGVVTDTQYF
>-|TRBJ1-3|TRBV11-2|-
TGTGCCAGCAGCTTAGAACGGGGGTATGGGAACACCATATATTTT
CASSLERGYGNTIYF
>TRBD2|TRBJ2-3|TRBV3-1/TRBV3-2|-
TGTGCCAGCAGCCAAGATTACGCGGGGGGGACAGATACGCAGTATTTT
CASSQDYAGGTDTQYF
>TRBD2|TRBJ2-2|TRBV12-5|-
TGTGCTAGTGGTCCCGGGGGGACCGGGGAGCTGTTTTTT
CASGPGGTGELFF
>-|TRBJ1-1|TRBV5-1|few
TGCGCCAGCAGCTTGCTCGGCGGGGACACTGAAGCTTTCTTT
CASSLLGGDTEAFF
>-|TRBJ1-3|TRBV29-1|-
TGCAGCGTTCTAACTGGAAACACCATATATTTT
CSVLTGNTIYF
>TRBD1|TRBJ1-6|TRBV5-6|-
TGTGCCAGCAGCCACAGGGGTAATTCACCCCTCCACTTT
CASSHRGNSPLHF
>-|TRBJ2-7|TRBV12-3/TRBV12-4|many
TGTGCCAGCAGTCCCCACTACGAGCAGTACTTC
CASSPHYEQYF
>-|TRBJ2-1|TRBV12-5|-
TGTGCTAGTGCCCCGGGATCCTACAATGAGCAGTTCTTC
CASAPGSYNEQFF
>-|TRBJ1-3|TRBV7-8|-
TGTGCCAGCAGCCTGGGACATCTAGGACGAAACACCATATATTTT
CASSLGHLGRNTIYF
>TRBD1|TRBJ1-2|TRBV11-2|-
TGTGCCAGCAGCCTGGGCAGGGACAGAGGCTACACCTTC
CASSLGRDRGYTF
>TRBD2|TRBJ2-2|TRBV15|-
TGTGCCACCAGCAGTAAGTTGGGGACTAGCGGCTTCACCGGGGAGCTGTTTTTT
CATSSKLGTSGFTGELFF
>-|TRBJ1-1|TRBV5-1|-
TGCGCCAGCAGCTTAGAGGCGACCACTGAAGCTTTCTTT
CASSLEATTEAFF
>TRBD1|TRBJ1-1|TRBV18|-
TGTGCCAGCTCACCCCCGGGACAGTGGGAGGAAGCTTTCTTT
CASSPPGQWEEAFF
>TRBD2|TRBJ2-4|TRBV4-1|-
TGCGCCAGCAGCCAATGGCCGTGGACTAGCGGGGGAGAAGCCAAAAACATTCAGTACTTC
CASSQWPWTSGGEAKNIQYF
>-|TRBJ2-2|TRBV7-6|-
TGTGCCAGCAGCTTAGGGGCTTGGACTGGTGGCAGGCGGACCGGGGAGCTGTTTTTT
CASSLGAWTGGRRTGELFF
>-|TRBJ1-5|TRBV5-6|-
TGTGCCAGCAGCTTCGGAGGAGTGAGCAATCAGCCCCAGCATTTT
CASSFGGVSNQPQHF
>TRBD1|TRBJ2-3|TRBV5-1|-
TGCGCCAGTTCGACAGGGGGCTCAGATACGCAGTATTTT
CASSTGGSDTQYF
>-|TRBJ1-2|TRBV7-8|-
TGTGCCAGCAGCCCGGGAGGAGACTATGGCTACACCTTC
CASSPGGDYGYTF
>-|TRBJ1-2|TRBV7-3|-
TGTGCCAGCAGCTTATACCCAGGCTCCAACTATGGCTACACCTTC
CASSLYPGSNYGYTF
>-|TRBJ1-2|TRBV6-5|few
TGTGCCAGCAGTCCGTTATACCTAGCAGGCTACACCTTC
CASSPLYLAGYTF
>-|TRBJ1-5|TRBV28|-
TGTGCCAGCAGTTTGAATCCCCCAGGGCTCAGCAATCAGCCCCAGCATTTT
CASSLNPPGLSNQPQHF
>-|TRBJ1-4|TRBV2|-
TGTGCCAGCAGCCCCCGGTGGGGAAGGGAGGATGAAAAACTGTTTTTT
CASSPRWGREDEKLFF
>TRBD1|TRBJ2-2|TRBV9|-
TGTGCCTCAGGGGGACACGGAACGAACACCGGGGAGCTGTTTTTT
CASGGHGTNTGELFF
>TRBD1|TRBJ2-1|TRBV6-5|few
TGTGCCAGCAGCGGTTGGGACAGGGATGCCAATGAGCAGTTCTTC
CASSGWDRDANEQFF
>TRBD1|TRBJ1-5|TRBV5-6|-
TGTGCCAGCAGCGCGGGACAGGGGGGCCAGCCCCAGCATTTT
CASSAGQGGQPQHF
>-|TRBJ2-2|TRBV18|-
TGTGCCAGCTCACCACCGGGCGGGGTGAACACCGGGGAGCTGTTTTTT
CASSPPGGVNTGELFF
>-|TRBJ1-1|TRBV30|-
TGTGCCTGGAGTGAGGACGGGAGCCCTGAAGCTTTCTTT
CAWSEDGSPEAFF
>-|TRBJ1-1|TRBV28|-
TGTGCCACCGACGGAAGGGGGACTGAAGCTTTCTTT
CATDGRGTEAFF
>-|TRBJ2-1|TRBV3-1/TRBV3-2|-
TGTGCCAGCAGCCCAACATCGGGGTCCTACAATGAGCAGTTCTTC
CASSPTSGSYNEQFF
>TRBD1|TRBJ1-5|TRBV7-2|-
TGTGCCAGCAGCGCTGGACAGGGGCCCTCGTCGCCCCAGCATTTT
CASSAGQGPSSPQHF
>TRBD2|TRBJ2-7|TRBV7-2|-
TGTGCCAGCAGCTTAGTCACTAGCGGGAGCTACGAGCAGTACTTC
CASSLVTSGSYEQYF
>-|TRBJ1-3|TRBV19|once
TGTGCCAGTAGTATCTTATCCGGAAACACCATATATTTT
CASSILSGNTIYF